The present entry profiles one TCR beta chain with its context. The table came from immunoSEQ multiplex PCR; TCRdb's copy has only in-frame clones and leaves some out. The data show 62,000 or so clones, around 87% seen once. The data belong to a study of technical replicates of blood from several donors. The V end was cut by 2 bases, the J end by 2 bases, with 16 bases between. Germline V lookup: CDR1 LGHNA, CDR2 YSLEER. This CDR3 is built from 16 residues. This TCR came from a human donor in good health. Some clones in this sample may be carry-over from other donors' samples. The rearrangement links TRBV4-3 to TRBJ2-7; tentatively, D is TRBD1 (5 bases). Sequenced input: PBMCs. CDR3 protein: CASSQKTGFRPYEQYF. CDR3 DNA: TGCGCCAGCAGCCAAAAAACAGGTTTTAGACCCTACGAGCAGTACTTC.